Listed here are 20 T cell receptor beta chains from one sample, sequenced in a study of cytomegalovirus exposure and HLA in healthy donors (dated by TCRdb to between 2016 and 2019). The library was prepared using the immunoSEQ multiplex PCR assay. The multiplex PCR relied on a mix of 60 forward primers for TCR Vbeta segments and 13 reverse primers for TCR Jbeta segments. TCRdb carries this immuneACCESS record with in-frame sequences only. Its versions omit some clonotypes, under half of them owing to an unresolved V gene in the studies checked, with the rest unexplained. The sample table holds approximately 120,000 clones, of which around 80% were seen once. Roughly a tenth of the sample rests with the top ten. Sequenced material: PBMCs. The source is a man aged 30 to 39 in good health and CMV-seropositive.

The chain uses TRBV6-5 and TRBJ2-7; the D gene is possibly TRBD2 (5 bases). The CDR3 extends over 15 amino acids. The germline CDR1 and CDR2 sequences are MNHEY and SVGAGI. With 5 bases removed from V and 5 bases from J, the gap between germline ends came to 19 bases. In nucleotides, the CDR3 is TGTGCCAGCAGTACCTCGACGGGTCGGCGGGACGAGCAGTACTTC. It is translated as CASSTSTGRRDEQYF.

The genes are TRBV28 and TRBJ2-7, with D perhaps matching TRBD1 (5 bases). The CDR3 covers 13 residues. Germline assignment: CDR1 MDHEN and CDR2 SYDVKM. Between the trimmed V and J ends, which lost 6 bases and 2 bases, there was a span of 11 bases. CDR3 in amino acids: CASSRRAPYEQYF. The DNA of the CDR3 is TGTGCCAGCAGCCGCAGGGCACCCTACGAGCAGTACTTC.

The sample holds one count of this clone. The rearrangement links TRBV15 to TRBJ2-1; D might be TRBD1 (5 bases). The CDR3 consists of 16 residues. Germline CDR1 and CDR2: LNHNV and YYDKDF (reference sequence). Trimming took 3 bases from V and 6 from J, leaving 18 bases between them. CDR3: CATSRAESDRGNEQFF. In DNA, the CDR3 is TGTGCCACCAGCAGGGCCGAGTCAGATAGGGGCAATGAGCAGTTCTTC.

This rearrangement joins TRBV5-1 to TRBJ2-1, with TRBD2 matching over 15 bases. Per the germline V gene, CDR1 is SGHRS and CDR2 is YFSETQ. V lost 3 bases and J lost 0; bases outside the gene matches: 7. This CDR3 is 19 amino acids long. This chain's CDR3 is CASSSPGLAGGSSYNEQFF. CDR3 in DNA: TGCGCCAGCAGCTCCCCGGGACTAGCGGGAGGTAGCTCCTACAATGAGCAGTTCTTC.

The chain recombines TRBV29-1 with TRBJ2-3, with 10 bases fitting TRBD2. The CDR3 sequence is 15 residues long. Per the germline V gene, CDR1 is SQVTM and CDR2 is ANQGSEA. Trimming at V came to 6 bases and at J to 4 bases, leaving 10 bases not matched to a gene. CDR3 region: CSVSTASGSADTQYF. The CDR3 DNA reads TGCAGCGTCTCAACAGCTAGCGGGAGTGCAGATACGCAGTATTTT.

This sequence joins TRBV4-3 and TRBJ1-1, with 7 bases identical to TRBD1. The CDR3 runs 15 residues. From germline, CDR1 is LGHNA and CDR2 YSLEER. V lost 0 bases, J lost 7 bases, and 8 bases stayed unmatched. The CDR3 is CASSQDRPGGDEAFF. The CDR3 DNA follows: TGCGCCAGCAGCCAAGATCGGCCAGGGGGAGATGAAGCTTTCTTT.

CDR3: CASSLYQGTRQPQHF. The CDR3 region has the DNA TGTGCCAGCAGCTTATATCAGGGAACGAGGCAGCCCCAGCATTTT. V and J are TRBV7-6 and TRBJ1-5; weak D call: TRBD1 (5 bases). The length of the CDR3 is 15 residues. The V gene's germline CDR1 is SGHVS and CDR2 FNYEAQ. V was pared by 2 bases and J by 7 bases, with 15 bases between. Drawing the rest from reference TRBV7-6 and TRBJ1-5, the complete variable domain is GAGVSQSPRYKVTKRGQDVALRCDPISGHVSLYWYRQALGQGPEFLTYFNYEAQQDKSGLPNDRFSAERPEGSISTLTIQRTEQRDSAMYRCASSLYQGTRQPQHFGDGTRLSIL.

V usage is TRBV28 and J usage is TRBJ2-7; TRBD1 matches at 11 bases. V was pared by 5 bases and J by 5 bases, with 8 bases of the junction left unmatched. Germline V gene lookup returns CDR1 MDHEN and CDR2 SYDVKM. The CDR3 consists of 15 residues. In DNA, the CDR3 is TGTGCCAGCAGTACACCGGGACAGGGGGTCCACGAGCAGTACTTC. Protein sequence: CASSTPGQGVHEQYF.

This chain joins TRBV6-5 and TRBJ2-7; 7 nucleotides match TRBD2. The CDR3 sequence is 14 residues long. The germline gives CDR1 MNHEY, CDR2 SVGAGI. V lost 5 bases and J lost 0; bases outside the gene matches: 4. The CDR3 loop reads CASSGRESSYEQYF. The CDR3 bases are TGTGCCAGCAGTGGGAGGGAGAGCTCCTACGAGCAGTACTTC.

This clone appeared once. The chain joins TRBV5-4 to TRBJ2-1, with 11 bases fitting TRBD2. CDR3 length: 14 amino acids. The J segment lost 8 bases and the V segment lost 0 bases, leaving 1 base of the junction unmatched. Germline V gene data show CDR1 as SGHNT and CDR2 as YYREEE (reference sequence). CDR3 bases: TGTGCCAGCAGCTTGGAACTAGCGGGAGATGAGCAGTTCTTC. Its protein is CASSLELAGDEQFF. The complete variable domain, with remaining parts taken from reference TRBV5-4 and TRBJ2-1, reads ETGVTQSPTHLIKTRGQQVTLRCSSQSGHNTVSWYQQALGQGPQFIFQYYREEENGRGNFPPRFSGLQFPNYSSELNVNALELDDSALYLCASSLELAGDEQFFGPGTRLTVL.

This chain uses TRBV7-8 with TRBJ2-3, with D hard to call. Per the germline V gene, CDR1 is SGHVS and CDR2 is FQNEAQ. The length of the CDR3 is 10 residues. The V and J ends lost 11 bases and 6 bases respectively, with 9 bases between them. The CDR3 DNA reads as TGTGCCGAGACCGGGGATACGCAGTATTTT. Its translation: CAETGDTQYF.

This sequence joins TRBV2 and TRBJ1-1; 7 bases fit TRBD1. Unmatched junction bases numbered 6, after V lost 1 base and J lost 1 base. Per germline, CDR1 SNHLY and CDR2 FYNNEI. This CDR3 is built from 16 residues. The DNA for the CDR3 is TGTGCCAGCAGTGAAGGTAGGACAGGAGGGAACACTGAAGCTTTCTTT. As protein: CASSEGRTGGNTEAFF.

The chain joins TRBV5-1 to TRBJ1-2, with TRBD1 as a possible D gene (6 bases). The length of the CDR3 is 14 residues. Trimming shortened V by 4 bases and J by 0 bases, and 10 bases separated the two germline ends. Looked up from germline, CDR1 is SGHRS and CDR2 is YFSETQ. In DNA form, the CDR3 reads TGCGCCAGCAGCCTCGGACAGTCTAACTATGGCTACACCTTC. As protein: CASSLGQSNYGYTF.

This chain connects TRBV18 to TRBJ2-2; 9 bases are a match to TRBD1. Germline V lookup: CDR1 KGHSH, CDR2 LQKENI. The CDR3 runs to 14 residues. V was pared by 3 bases and J by 8 bases, with 4 bases of the junction left unmatched. DNA for the CDR3: TGTGCCAGCTCACCGTGGACAGGGGAAGGGGAGCTGTTTTTT. Protein: CASSPWTGEGELFF. Filled out from reference TRBV18 and TRBJ2-2, the complete variable domain reads NAGVMQNPRHLVRRRGQEARLRCSPMKGHSHVYWYRQLPEEGLKFMVYLQKENIIDESGMPKERFSAEFPKEGPSILRIQQVVRGDSAAYFCASSPWTGEGELFFGEGSRLTVL.

This chain uses TRBV2 with TRBJ2-2, with TRBD1 identical over 8 bases. The junction had 4 bases not matched to a gene; V was cut back by 9 bases and J by 4 bases. The CDR3 runs 13 residues. CDR1 is SNHLY, CDR2 FYNNEI, per germline. CDR3 protein: CASSTGGTGELFF. CDR3 DNA sequence: TGTGCCAGTTCAACAGGGGGCACCGGGGAGCTGTTTTTT.

The genes are TRBV6-5 and TRBJ2-7, with a weak D call TRBD1 (5 bases). V lost 2 bases and J 0 bases, leaving 5 bases between the germline ends. The CDR3 contains 13 residues. Germline CDR1 and CDR2: MNHEY and SVGAGI. The CDR3: CASSYDSSYEQYF. CDR3 sequence (DNA): TGTGCCAGCAGTTACGACAGCTCCTACGAGCAGTACTTC.

The rearrangement links TRBV9 to TRBJ2-7; TRBD1 might be the D (5 bases). Trimming stripped 0 bases from V and 0 bases from J, with 10 bases between. The germline gives CDR1 SGDLS, CDR2 YYNGEE. The CDR3 consists of 15 residues. The CDR3 loop is CASSVGTGFSYEQYF. The DNA for the CDR3 is TGTGCCAGCAGCGTAGGCACAGGATTCTCCTACGAGCAGTACTTC.

J is TRBJ2-7 and V is TRBV4-1, with 8 bases that match TRBD2. Trimming cost V 4 bases and J 1 base; bases outside gene matches: 6. The germline V gene encodes CDR1 MGHRA and CDR2 YSYEKL. The CDR3 length is 15 residues. This CDR3 reads CASSRGLAGSYEQYF. CDR3 sequence (DNA): TGCGCCAGCAGCCGTGGGTTAGCGGGGTCCTACGAGCAGTACTTC.

CDR3 bases: TGCAGCGTTTCTGCAGGGGTAGCCTACAATGAGCAGTTCTTC. The encoded protein is CSVSAGVAYNEQFF. The chain recombines TRBV29-1 with TRBJ2-1, with D perhaps matching TRBD1 (6 bases). The CDR3 has 14 residues. Trimming removed 5 bases at V and 2 bases at J, with 13 bases between. CDR1 and CDR2 from the germline V gene are SQVTM and ANQGSEA.

CDR3 nucleotides: TGTGCCAGCAGTGCCACCAGTATAGCCAAAAACATTCAGTACTTC. Protein product: CASSATSIAKNIQYF. The chain combines TRBV25-1 with TRBJ2-4; D gene uncertain. V lost 4 bases, J lost 0 bases, and 10 bases lay in between. CDR3 length: 15 amino acids. Germline V gene lookup returns CDR1 MGHDK and CDR2 SYGVNS.